Listed below are T cell receptor beta chains from one sample, sequenced in a study of cytomegalovirus exposure and HLA in healthy donors. Libraries were prepared by immunoSEQ multiplex PCR; TCRdb keeps only in-frame clonotypes and omits some of them. The sample yields around 150,000 clones, 80% to 90% seen once. The sequencing input was PBMCs. The source of these receptors is a woman aged 40 to 50 in good health and CMV-seropositive. The CDR3 runs from the conserved cysteine through the conserved F or W. Each record gives: J gene, D gene, clone size, V gene, CDR3 DNA, CDR3 protein. A D gene is named only where the DNA matches it firmly. Rows may omit the clone size; those that give it use once, few, many or a size class.

J gene: TRBJ2-5
D gene: TRBD2
clone size: NA
V gene: TRBV6-6
CDR3 DNA: TGTGCCAGCAGTTACCTTGCGGGAGGGACTGGTGAGACCCAGTACTTC
CDR3 protein: CASSYLAGGTGETQYF

J gene: TRBJ1-2
D gene: NA
clone size: NA
V gene: TRBV27
CDR3 DNA: TGTGCCAGCAGTCCCGACAGCAGTGGTGGCTACACCTTC
CDR3 protein: CASSPDSSGGYTF

J gene: TRBJ1-6
D gene: NA
clone size: NA
V gene: TRBV27
CDR3 DNA: TGTGCCAGCTCGGGGAGGGGGGCCCCTAATTCACCCCTCCACTTT
CDR3 protein: CASSGRGAPNSPLHF

J gene: TRBJ2-3
D gene: TRBD2
clone size: NA
V gene: TRBV7-9
CDR3 DNA: TGTGCCAGCAGCTTATCGTCCCCGGGACTAGGCACAGATACGCAGTATTTT
CDR3 protein: CASSLSSPGLGTDTQYF

J gene: TRBJ2-5
D gene: TRBD1
clone size: NA
V gene: TRBV2
CDR3 DNA: TGTGCCAGCCTTAAGGGGGCCCAAGAGACCCAGTACTTC
CDR3 protein: CASLKGAQETQYF

J gene: TRBJ2-7
D gene: TRBD1
clone size: NA
V gene: TRBV7-2
CDR3 DNA: TGTGCCAGCAGCACCCGGACAGGGCCAAGCAATCTCTACGAGCAGTACTTC
CDR3 protein: CASSTRTGPSNLYEQYF

J gene: TRBJ2-3
D gene: NA
clone size: few
V gene: TRBV11-2
CDR3 DNA: TGTGCCAGCAGCCCCCGAGGGGGGGTAGCAGATACGCAGTATTTT
CDR3 protein: CASSPRGGVADTQYF

J gene: TRBJ2-3
D gene: TRBD2
clone size: NA
V gene: TRBV4-2
CDR3 DNA: TGTGCCAGCAGCCCGACTTTAGCGGGAGGATATGATACGCAGTATTTT
CDR3 protein: CASSPTLAGGYDTQYF

J gene: TRBJ2-2
D gene: TRBD1
clone size: NA
V gene: TRBV7-8
CDR3 DNA: TGTGCCAGCAGTTCGTATACAGGGGGCGGCGGGGAGCTGTTTTTT
CDR3 protein: CASSSYTGGGGELFF

J gene: TRBJ2-2
D gene: NA
clone size: NA
V gene: TRBV5-6
CDR3 DNA: TGTGCCAGCAGCTTGAGGAGGGGTGGCGGGGAGCTGTTTTTT
CDR3 protein: CASSLRRGGGELFF

J gene: TRBJ1-1
D gene: NA
clone size: once
V gene: TRBV7-2
CDR3 DNA: TGTGCCAGCAGCTCATTCGAGGCCTACACTGAAGCTTTCTTT
CDR3 protein: CASSSFEAYTEAFF

J gene: TRBJ2-6
D gene: NA
clone size: NA
V gene: TRBV4-3
CDR3 DNA: TGCGCCAGCAGCCGGGCAGTTGGCTCTGGGGCCAACGTCCTGACTTTC
CDR3 protein: CASSRAVGSGANVLTF

J gene: TRBJ2-3
D gene: TRBD1
clone size: once
V gene: TRBV5-1
CDR3 DNA: TGCGCCAGCAGCTCCACCCCCAACAGGGGGCGCAGTGCAGATACGCAGTATTTT
CDR3 protein: CASSSTPNRGRSADTQYF

J gene: TRBJ2-3
D gene: TRBD1
clone size: NA
V gene: TRBV19
CDR3 DNA: TGTGCCAGTAGTAATCAAAGGGGGCCAGATACGCAGTATTTT
CDR3 protein: CASSNQRGPDTQYF

J gene: TRBJ2-7
D gene: NA
clone size: NA
V gene: TRBV19
CDR3 DNA: TGTGCCAGTAGTATTGGCTCGGGGAGCGAGCAGTACTTC
CDR3 protein: CASSIGSGSEQYF

J gene: TRBJ2-2
D gene: TRBD2
clone size: NA
V gene: TRBV4-3
CDR3 DNA: TGCGCCAGCAGCCAATGGACGGGGGGAGCCGGGGAGCTGTTTTTT
CDR3 protein: CASSQWTGGAGELFF

J gene: TRBJ2-3
D gene: TRBD2
clone size: NA
V gene: TRBV27
CDR3 DNA: TGTGCCAGCAGTTTATTCGGCGGGGGGGCCACAGATACGCAGTATTTT
CDR3 protein: CASSLFGGGATDTQYF

J gene: TRBJ1-1
D gene: TRBD1
clone size: NA
V gene: TRBV18
CDR3 DNA: TGTGCCAGCTCACGGGACAGCGCCGACACTGAAGCTTTCTTT
CDR3 protein: CASSRDSADTEAFF

J gene: TRBJ2-7
D gene: NA
clone size: once
V gene: TRBV27
CDR3 DNA: TGTGCCAGCAGTTTTTGGGGCTCGAACTACGAGCAGTACTTC
CDR3 protein: CASSFWGSNYEQYF

J gene: TRBJ2-1
D gene: NA
clone size: once
V gene: TRBV7-8
CDR3 DNA: TGTGCCAGCAGCTTAGACCGGTCCTCCTACAATGAGCAGTTCTTC
CDR3 protein: CASSLDRSSYNEQFF